The subject of this entry is one T cell receptor beta chain. The antigen is undetermined. This sample was taken from a study of cytomegalovirus exposure and HLA in healthy donors. Study-level results: The majority of TCR sequences were rare, yet some public TCRs appeared in many donors.

Primers for the PCR totalled 60 Vbeta and 13 Jbeta. Assay: immunoSEQ multiplex PCR; the TCRdb copy retains only in-frame clones and omits some. Of 180,000 or so clones in the sample, almost 80% are singletons; the top ten hold almost 6.5%. The CDR3 has 13 residues. V was shortened by 2 bases and J by 4 bases, with 7 bases between the two germline ends. The germline V gene encodes CDR1 SNHLY and CDR2 FYNNEI. The origin of this receptor is a man between 35 and 55 years old in good health and CMV-seropositive. Input material: PBMCs. The gene calls are TRBV2 and TRBJ2-3; D not resolved. In DNA form, the CDR3 reads TGTGCCAGCAGTGAACCTAATTCAGATACGCAGTATTTT. It yields the protein CASSEPNSDTQYF.